This is a list of T cell receptor beta chains from one sample in a study of Ad26.COV2.S vaccination and SARS-CoV-2 variants. The assay was immunoSEQ multiplex PCR, and TCRdb's table has in-frame clones only and misses some. The sample shows 440,000 or so clones, 90% of them seen only once. The sequences come from peripheral blood, collected in a trial of Ad26.COV2.S vaccine versus placebo. These receptors originate from a person aged 18-65 years who received the Ad26.COV2.S COVID-19 vaccine or a placebo. Each CDR3 is given with its conserved first and last residue. Each record gives: V gene, D gene, J gene, clone size, CDR3 DNA, CDR3 protein. The D gene is left open where the match is weak. Size is omitted from some rows. Given values are once, few, many or a class for expanded clones.

v_gene: TRBV3-1/TRBV3-2
d_gene: TRBD2
j_gene: TRBJ2-3
abundance: -
CDR3nt: TGTGCCAGCAGCCAAGCGGGAGGGTGGCCAGATACGCAGTATTTT
CDR3aa: CASSQAGGWPDTQYF

v_gene: TRBV20-1
d_gene: -
j_gene: TRBJ2-7
abundance: once
CDR3nt: TGCAGTGCTAGTGCGGGGAGAATGCTATACGAGCAGTACTTC
CDR3aa: CSASAGRMLYEQYF

v_gene: TRBV6-5
d_gene: -
j_gene: TRBJ1-2
abundance: few
CDR3nt: TGTGCCAGCAGGGGAACCGGGACCTACTATGGCTACACCTTC
CDR3aa: CASRGTGTYYGYTF

v_gene: TRBV11-2
d_gene: -
j_gene: TRBJ2-2
abundance: -
CDR3nt: TGTGCCAGCAGCTCAGGGTGGGGGCGAGGCACCGGGGAGCTGTTTTTT
CDR3aa: CASSSGWGRGTGELFF

v_gene: TRBV6-1
d_gene: -
j_gene: TRBJ1-4
abundance: few
CDR3nt: TGTGCCAGCAGTGAGTCGGGAGCCCTCGCAACTAATGAAAAACTGTTTTTT
CDR3aa: CASSESGALATNEKLFF

v_gene: TRBV19
d_gene: TRBD1
j_gene: TRBJ1-6
abundance: -
CDR3nt: TGTGCCAGTAGTCTACAGGGGGCTGAATCACCCCTCCACTTT
CDR3aa: CASSLQGAESPLHF

v_gene: TRBV4-3
d_gene: TRBD1
j_gene: TRBJ2-5
abundance: -
CDR3nt: TGCGCCAGCAGCCGGAGGGGGGACAGGGAGTTCCAAGAGACCCAGTACTTC
CDR3aa: CASSRRGDREFQETQYF

v_gene: TRBV4-2
d_gene: -
j_gene: TRBJ2-7
abundance: -
CDR3nt: TGTGCCAGCAGCCAAGAAATACCGGCCTACGAGCAGTACTTC
CDR3aa: CASSQEIPAYEQYF

v_gene: TRBV7-9
d_gene: TRBD1
j_gene: TRBJ2-3
abundance: -
CDR3nt: TGTGCCAGCAGCCCCACAGGGGCAAGCACAGATACGCAGTATTTT
CDR3aa: CASSPTGASTDTQYF

v_gene: TRBV15
d_gene: TRBD1
j_gene: TRBJ1-4
abundance: -
CDR3nt: TGTGCCACCAGCAGAGATCAGTTCCGGGACAGGGGGAATGAAAAACTGTTTTTT
CDR3aa: CATSRDQFRDRGNEKLFF

v_gene: TRBV6-2/TRBV6-3
d_gene: TRBD2
j_gene: TRBJ2-7
abundance: -
CDR3nt: TGTGCCAGCAGTCTGGGACTAGCGGGCTACGAGCAGTACTTC
CDR3aa: CASSLGLAGYEQYF

v_gene: TRBV2
d_gene: TRBD2
j_gene: TRBJ2-7
abundance: -
CDR3nt: TGTGCCAGCACCCCTGAGCGGGAGGTAGTAGGGCAGTACTTC
CDR3aa: CASTPEREVVGQYF

v_gene: TRBV7-2
d_gene: -
j_gene: TRBJ1-1
abundance: few
CDR3nt: TGTGCCAGCAGCGAACAGGGAGGTAGGACTGAAGCTTTCTTT
CDR3aa: CASSEQGGRTEAFF

v_gene: TRBV5-1
d_gene: TRBD2
j_gene: TRBJ2-2
abundance: -
CDR3nt: TGCGCCTCCCACACTAGCGGGAGGGTGACCGGGGAGCTGTTTTTT
CDR3aa: CASHTSGRVTGELFF

v_gene: TRBV7-9
d_gene: -
j_gene: TRBJ1-1
abundance: -
CDR3nt: TGTGCCAGCAGGGGGGTCCGGGACACCAGGACGAACACTGAAGCTTTCTTT
CDR3aa: CASRGVRDTRTNTEAFF

v_gene: TRBV27
d_gene: TRBD1
j_gene: TRBJ2-7
abundance: -
CDR3nt: TGTGCCAGCAGTCCGCCGGGACAGGGTAAGAGGGAGCAGTACTTC
CDR3aa: CASSPPGQGKREQYF

v_gene: TRBV27
d_gene: -
j_gene: TRBJ1-2
abundance: once
CDR3nt: TGTGCCAGCAGTTTAGGGGGCGCGGGCTATGGCTACACCTTC
CDR3aa: CASSLGGAGYGYTF

v_gene: TRBV9
d_gene: -
j_gene: TRBJ2-1
abundance: few
CDR3nt: TGTGCCAGCAGCTTAAGCTGGGGTGTCGATGAGCAGTTCTTC
CDR3aa: CASSLSWGVDEQFF

v_gene: TRBV27
d_gene: TRBD1
j_gene: TRBJ1-5
abundance: -
CDR3nt: TGTGCCAGCAGGACAGGGCCGGGGGGCAATCAGCCCCAGCATTTT
CDR3aa: CASRTGPGGNQPQHF

v_gene: TRBV4-3
d_gene: TRBD1
j_gene: TRBJ2-5
abundance: -
CDR3nt: TGCGCCAGCAGCCTGGGACAGGGTGGACAAGAGACCCAGTACTTC
CDR3aa: CASSLGQGGQETQYF

v_gene: TRBV6-5
d_gene: TRBD2
j_gene: TRBJ2-3
abundance: once
CDR3nt: TGTGCCAGCGGCCCGACTAGCGGGAGCGCAGATACGCAGTATTTT
CDR3aa: CASGPTSGSADTQYF

v_gene: TRBV5-1
d_gene: -
j_gene: TRBJ2-5
abundance: once
CDR3nt: TGCGCCAGCAGCTCCACGAGCTACCGGGGAAAAGGGGAGACCCAGTACTTC
CDR3aa: CASSSTSYRGKGETQYF

v_gene: TRBV18
d_gene: TRBD2
j_gene: TRBJ2-1
abundance: once
CDR3nt: TGTGCCAGCTCACCACCGGCTAGCGGCTACAATGAGCAGTTCTTC
CDR3aa: CASSPPASGYNEQFF

v_gene: TRBV18
d_gene: -
j_gene: TRBJ2-5
abundance: -
CDR3nt: TGTGCCAGCTCACCAAGACACGGGCAAGAGACCCAGTACTTC
CDR3aa: CASSPRHGQETQYF

v_gene: TRBV9
d_gene: TRBD1
j_gene: TRBJ1-6
abundance: -
CDR3nt: TGTGCCAGCAGCGAGCCGGGACAGGAGGATTCACCCCTCCACTTT
CDR3aa: CASSEPGQEDSPLHF

v_gene: TRBV11-3
d_gene: TRBD2
j_gene: TRBJ2-1
abundance: -
CDR3nt: TGTGCCAGCAGCCTTGGGGGGGATGAGCAGTTCTTC
CDR3aa: CASSLGGDEQFF

v_gene: TRBV2
d_gene: -
j_gene: TRBJ1-6
abundance: -
CDR3nt: TGTGCCAGCAGTGTGAGTCGGAATTCACCCCTCCACTTT
CDR3aa: CASSVSRNSPLHF

v_gene: TRBV29-1
d_gene: TRBD1
j_gene: TRBJ2-7
abundance: -
CDR3nt: TGCAGCGTTGCCCCGGGACAGATGCTCGAGCAGTACTTC
CDR3aa: CSVAPGQMLEQYF

v_gene: TRBV4-1
d_gene: -
j_gene: TRBJ1-4
abundance: -
CDR3nt: TGCGCCAGCAGCCAAGATGGGAGAGGGGCAACTAATGAAAAACTGTTTTTT
CDR3aa: CASSQDGRGATNEKLFF